Presented here are 29 T cell receptor beta chains from one specimen sequenced in a study of blood T cell repertoires in COVID-19. The protocol was immunoSEQ multiplex PCR, while the TCRdb copy is restricted to in-frame clones and leaves out a portion. Of 380,000 or so clones in the sample, around 92% were seen once. The sample comprised peripheral blood. Receptor source: a middle-aged man with acute or convalescent COVID-19.

The chain uses TRBV3-1 (or the pseudogene TRBV3-2) and TRBJ2-1, with TRBD2 matching 8 bases. This CDR3 contains 16 residues. Per germline, CDR1 LGHDT and CDR2 YNNKEL (reference sequence). Trimming removed 4 bases from V and 2 bases from J; junction bases left unmatched: 7. This CDR3 is CASSRNGGAAYNEQFF. The CDR3 nucleotides are TGTGCCAGCAGCCGGAACGGGGGGGCTGCCTACAATGAGCAGTTCTTC.

V gene TRBV19 combines with J gene TRBJ2-3; D perhaps matches TRBD2 (6 bases). The V end was cut by 4 bases, the J end by 7 bases, with 12 bases between. This CDR3 comprises 13 residues. The V gene's germline CDR1 is LNHDA and CDR2 SQIVND (reference sequence). The CDR3 nucleotides are TGTGCCAGTAGTACGACTAGAGCGCATACGCAGTATTTT. It is translated as CASSTTRAHTQYF.

CDR3 loop: CASSPRTAYVSTNEKLFF. The CDR3 DNA follows: TGTGCCAGCAGCCCGCGGACAGCCTACGTCTCAACTAATGAAAAACTGTTTTTT. V and J are TRBV7-8 and TRBJ1-4; D may be TRBD1 (6 bases). This CDR3 comprises 18 residues. Germline V gene lookup returns CDR1 SGHVS and CDR2 FQNEAQ. V was cut by 5 bases and J by 0 bases, with 19 bases left in between.

This sequence joins TRBV7-9 and TRBJ1-2; maybe TRBD1 (5 bases). The CDR3 totals 15 residues. The V end lost 1 base, the J end lost 2 bases, and 11 bases lay between the germline ends. Germline CDR1 and CDR2: SEHNR and FQNEAQ (reference sequence). This chain's CDR3 is CASSLVARANYGYTF. DNA of the CDR3: TGTGCCAGCAGCTTAGTGGCCAGGGCGAACTATGGCTACACCTTC.

Here the CDR3 reads CASSLHRGQETQYF. DNA for the CDR3: TGTGCCAGCAGTCTACACAGGGGACAAGAGACCCAGTACTTC. This rearrangement joins TRBV6-6 to TRBJ2-5; 7 bases map to TRBD1. The CDR3 sequence is 14 residues long. The ends lost 5 bases at V and 2 bases at J; junction bases unmatched: 5. CDR1 is MNHNY, CDR2 SVGAGI, per germline (reference sequence).

The chain recombines TRBV19 with TRBJ2-4; TRBD1 agrees at 9 bases. Trimming at V came to 3 bases and at J to 1 base, leaving 7 bases not matched to a gene. The length of the CDR3 is 17 residues. Germline V gene sequence: CDR1 LNHDA, CDR2 SQIVND (reference sequence). The CDR3 reads CASSIRRQGVAKNIQYF. The CDR3 coding sequence is TGTGCCAGTAGTATCCGCCGACAGGGGGTGGCCAAAAACATTCAGTACTTC.

This chain joins TRBV5-1 and TRBJ1-6; 7 bases are shared with TRBD1. The CDR3 length is 15 residues. V trimming: 4 bases; J trimming: 10 bases; junction bases outside the gene matches: 11. CDR1 is SGHRS and CDR2 is YFSETQ in the germline V gene. Here the CDR3 reads CASSPQGVVKSPLHF. CDR3 DNA sequence: TGCGCCAGCAGCCCCCAGGGGGTGGTAAAGTCACCCCTCCACTTT.

V gene TRBV6-4 combines with J gene TRBJ2-5; D is unclear. V was clipped by 3 bases and J by 2 bases, with 13 bases between them. The CDR3 has 15 residues. Germline CDR1 MRHNA, CDR2 SNTAGT. CDR3 in amino acids: CASSEGTADQETQYF. The CDR3 coding sequence is TGTGCCAGCAGTGAAGGTACAGCAGATCAAGAGACCCAGTACTTC.

V gene TRBV28 combines with J gene TRBJ1-1, with D possibly matching TRBD1 (5 bases). CDR1 and CDR2 from the germline V gene are MDHEN and SYDVKM. This CDR3 contains 13 residues. V was pared by 7 bases and J by 1 base, with 10 bases between. For the CDR3, the DNA is TGTGCCAGCACCCCCCAGGGGAACACTGAAGCTTTCTTT. Translation: CASTPQGNTEAFF.

The gene calls are TRBV12-3 or TRBV12-4 and TRBJ2-3; tentative D call: TRBD1 (5 bases). This CDR3 spans 12 amino acids. With 3 bases removed from V and 7 bases from J, the gap between germline ends came to 8 bases. CDR3 bases: TGTGCCAGCAGTTTCAGGACAAATACGCAGTATTTT. Amino acid sequence: CASSFRTNTQYF.

The chain links TRBV19 to TRBJ1-2; 7 positions agree with TRBD1. Germline CDR1 reads LNHDA; CDR2 reads SQIVND (reference sequence). This CDR3 has 15 residues. The V and J ends lost 3 bases and 2 bases, in that order; junction bases with no gene match: 6. This chain's CDR3 is CASSIKGTANYGYTF. For the CDR3, the DNA is TGTGCCAGTAGTATTAAAGGGACAGCCAACTATGGCTACACCTTC.

This clone appeared once. The CDR3 loop is CASSVGGANTEAFF. The DNA for the CDR3 is TGTGCCAGCAGCGTAGGAGGAGCAAACACTGAAGCTTTCTTT. The chain recombines TRBV9 with TRBJ1-1; unclear D gene. The CDR3 runs 14 residues. Germline-derived CDR1 and CDR2 are SGDLS and YYNGEE. Between the trimmed V and J ends, which lost 0 bases and 2 bases, there was a span of 8 bases.

V is TRBV18 and J is TRBJ2-7, with 7 bases lining up with TRBD1. The CDR3 extends over 16 amino acids. V shed 3 bases, J shed 2 bases, and the junction held 10 bases outside the gene matches. Germline CDR1 is KGHSH and CDR2 is LQKENI. The CDR3 DNA sequence: TGTGCCAGCTCACCCCGACAGGGCCAGACTACCTACGAGCAGTACTTC. Its translation is CASSPRQGQTTYEQYF.

The CDR3 here is CASSYGQGLNPNQPQHF. CDR3 bases: TGTGCCAGCAGTTACGGGCAGGGCCTAAACCCAAATCAGCCCCAGCATTTT. This chain connects TRBV6-2 or TRBV6-3 to TRBJ1-5; D is perhaps TRBD1 (5 bases). V lost 2 bases and J lost 4, with 18 bases in between. Germline V CDR1 and CDR2: MNHEY, SVGEGT. This CDR3 has 17 residues.

In this sample, this clone turned up a few times. The chain employs TRBV11-2 and TRBJ2-5; TRBD2 matches at 8 bases. Germline values: CDR1 SGHAT, CDR2 FQNNGV. CDR3 size: 17 residues. The trim removed 5 bases at V and 4 bases at J, leaving 15 bases unmatched. The CDR3 protein is CASSPYGGVGRGETQYF. The CDR3 bases are TGTGCCAGCAGCCCCTATGGTGGTGTCGGGAGGGGAGAGACCCAGTACTTC.

The chain links TRBV3-1 (or the pseudogene TRBV3-2) to TRBJ2-2, with 8 bases that match TRBD2. Germline-derived CDR1 and CDR2 are LGHDT and YNNKEL (reference sequence). This CDR3 has 18 residues. J was trimmed by 4 bases and V by 0 bases; bases with no gene match: 10. DNA of the CDR3: TGTGCCAGCAGCCAAGATTTCCCCGGGAGGGCCTTCACCGGGGAGCTGTTTTTT. Translated: CASSQDFPGRAFTGELFF.

In DNA, the CDR3 is TGTGCCAGTACCGTTTGGGAGGGGCCAAATCAGCCCCAGCATTTT. It specifies CASTVWEGPNQPQHF. The genes are TRBV6-5 and TRBJ1-5; the D gene is possibly TRBD1 (5 bases). V dropped 9 bases and J dropped 4 bases, with 19 bases sitting between them. This CDR3 has 15 residues. The germline CDR1 and CDR2 sequences are MNHEY and SVGAGI.

This chain uses TRBV7-6 with TRBJ1-3, with D uncertain. V lost 5 bases and J 0 bases, leaving 17 bases between the germline ends. From germline, CDR1 is SGHVS and CDR2 FNYEAQ. CDR3 length: 17 amino acids. The CDR3 sequence: CASSPARGSSSGNTIYF. For the CDR3, the DNA is TGTGCCAGCAGCCCAGCGCGGGGTTCAAGCTCTGGAAACACCATATATTTT.

The rearrangement uses TRBV5-1 and TRBJ1-2; D unresolved. The CDR3 totals 12 residues. The V gene's germline CDR1 is SGHRS and CDR2 YFSETQ. V was cut by 4 bases and J by 1 base, with 5 bases left in between. The DNA for the CDR3 is TGCGCCAGCAGCGAGAATAACTATGGCTACACCTTC. Translated: CASSENNYGYTF.

The chain carries TRBV3-1 (or the pseudogene TRBV3-2) and TRBJ1-2; 8 bases line up with TRBD1. Germline values: CDR1 LGHDT, CDR2 YNNKEL (reference sequence). Losses at the gene ends were 6 bases for V and 7 bases for J; bases not matched to a gene: 13. This CDR3 spans 15 amino acids. CDR3 DNA sequence: TGTGCCAGCAGTCCACACCGACAGGGGAAGAGTGGCTACACCTTC. Residues: CASSPHRQGKSGYTF.

This clone was seen only once. The rearrangement links TRBV19 to TRBJ1-2; unclear D gene. Germline-derived CDR1 and CDR2 are LNHDA and SQIVND (reference sequence). This CDR3 contains 15 residues. Between the trimmed V and J ends, which lost 2 bases and 8 bases, there was a span of 18 bases. The CDR3 is CASSIWASNVGGYTF. The CDR3 bases are TGTGCCAGTAGTATATGGGCCTCAAATGTTGGAGGCTACACCTTC.

This chain joins TRBV27 and TRBJ1-1, with a weak D call TRBD1 (6 bases). Germline lookup yields CDR1 MNHEY and CDR2 SMNVEV (reference sequence). This CDR3 has 14 amino acids. V was clipped by 5 bases and J by 6 bases, with 16 bases between them. The CDR3 reads CASSLSTGFAEAFF. The CDR3 region has the DNA TGTGCCAGCAGTCTCTCGACAGGCTTCGCTGAAGCTTTCTTT.

The gene calls are TRBV28 and TRBJ1-2, with 7 bases that match TRBD1. The CDR3 sequence is 15 residues long. V gave up 0 bases and J gave up 3 bases; unmatched junction bases: 4. The V gene's germline CDR1 is MDHEN and CDR2 SYDVKM. The CDR3 coding sequence is TGTGCCAGCAGTTTATGGGGGACAGAGTACTATGGCTACACCTTC. It translates to CASSLWGTEYYGYTF.

The CDR3 loop is CASSTSNYGYTF. CDR3 in DNA: TGTGCCAGCAGTACAAGTAACTATGGCTACACCTTC. The rearrangement uses TRBV12-3 or TRBV12-4 and TRBJ1-2; D is uncertain. The V end was cut by 5 bases, the J end by 1 base, with 5 bases between. The CDR3 consists of 12 residues.

The chain is built from TRBV10-1 and TRBJ2-4; 9 bases fit TRBD1. V dropped 7 bases and J dropped 0; count of bases not matched to a gene: 1. The CDR3 has 14 residues. The germline V gene encodes CDR1 WNHNN and CDR2 SYGVQD (reference sequence). CDR3 amino acids: CASKDRGAKNIQYF. CDR3 DNA sequence: TGCGCCAGCAAGGACAGGGGAGCCAAAAACATTCAGTACTTC.

This chain connects TRBV7-8 to TRBJ2-5; D is unclear. Germline CDR1 and CDR2: SGHVS and FQNEAQ. V was trimmed by 2 bases and J by 5 bases, leaving 9 bases between them. This CDR3 region has 13 residues. This chain's CDR3 is CASSLSVWETQYF. DNA of the CDR3: TGTGCCAGCAGCTTATCGGTCTGGGAGACCCAGTACTTC.

The genes are TRBV6-6 and TRBJ1-2, with a tentative D call TRBD1 (5 bases). This CDR3 has 15 residues. Between the trimmed V and J ends, which lost 7 bases and 4 bases, there was a span of 19 bases. From germline, CDR1 is MNHNY and CDR2 SVGAGI (reference sequence). The CDR3 DNA sequence: TGTGCCAGCACCAGAATCAGGGCCCACTCCTATGGCTACACCTTC. Translating gives CASTRIRAHSYGYTF.

Here the CDR3 DNA reads TGTGCCATCAGACCTAGTCTGAACACTGAAGCTTTCTTT. Residues: CAIRPSLNTEAFF. This chain links TRBV10-3 with TRBJ1-1; D remains ambiguous. Germline V lookup: CDR1 ENHRY, CDR2 SYGVKD. V lost 6 bases and J lost 0, with 8 bases in between. CDR3 length equals 13 residues.

The chain joins TRBV11-2 to TRBJ2-1, with 13 bases fitting TRBD2. Germline V gene lookup returns CDR1 SGHAT and CDR2 FQNNGV. V lost 1 base, J lost 4 bases, and 4 bases stayed unmatched. There are 17 residues in the CDR3. CDR3 nucleotide sequence: TGTGCCAGCAGCTTAGCGGGACTAGCGGGGAATTACAATGAGCAGTTCTTC. Encoded protein: CASSLAGLAGNYNEQFF.